This T cell receptor (beta chain) was recovered during a study of blood T cell repertoires in COVID-19. What the recovered Cohort 3 donors had was two negative PCRs, clearance, or symptom resolution. Repertoires were generated with immunoSEQ multiplex PCR, while TCRdb's copy carries only in-frame clones and drops some. The repertoire holds about 270,000 clones, roughly nine tenths seen once, with over 2% in the top ten. This clone was counted a single time. The clonotype was recovered from a woman aged 18-35 years who had recovered from COVID-19. Sequencing was done on a sample of PBMCs or T cells enriched from blood (not recorded which).

CDR3 sequence (DNA): TGTGCCAGCAGTTTAAGGGGGCGCGAGGCTGAAGCTTTCTTT. Its translation: CASSLRGREAEAFF. The chain recombines TRBV27 with TRBJ1-1; 7 bases are shared with TRBD1. Germline CDR1 and CDR2: MNHEY and SMNVEV (reference sequence). The J segment lost 6 bases and the V segment lost 2 bases, leaving 6 bases of the junction unmatched. The CDR3 is made up of 14 amino acids.